These 30 T cell receptor beta chains were sequenced from one sample in a study of blood T cell repertoires in COVID-19. Sequencing used immunoSEQ multiplex PCR; TCRdb keeps in-frame clones, though not all of them. This sample has about 25,000 clones, with 82% found just once. Material for sequencing was peripheral blood. The receptors come from a man aged 80 or over with active or convalescent COVID-19.

CDR3 region: CASSRIKGVKTETQYF. In DNA, the CDR3 is TGTGCCAGCAGCCGAATCAAAGGGGTCAAGACAGAGACCCAGTACTTC. The chain combines TRBV3-1 (or the pseudogene TRBV3-2) with TRBJ2-5, with D tentatively TRBD1 (5 bases). V shed 4 bases and J shed 4 bases, with 19 bases lying between them. Germline CDR1 is LGHDT and CDR2 is YNNKEL (reference sequence). The CDR3 totals 16 residues.

This chain uses TRBV7-9 with TRBJ1-1, with 8 nucleotides matching TRBD1. J lost 5 bases, V lost 2 bases, and 4 bases had no gene match. CDR1 is SEHNR and CDR2 is FQNEAQ in the germline V gene (reference sequence). CDR3 size: 14 residues. The CDR3 here is CASSLTGGWTEAFF. DNA of the CDR3: TGTGCCAGCAGCTTAACAGGGGGTTGGACTGAAGCTTTCTTT.

The chain is built from TRBV7-2 and TRBJ1-1; 7 bases match TRBD1. J gave up 0 bases and V 1 base, and 5 bases lay outside the gene matches. The CDR3 has 16 amino acids. Germline CDR1 and CDR2: SGHTA and FQGNSA. The DNA for the CDR3 is TGTGCCAGCAGCTTAGAGGGGGGACAGCTGAACACTGAAGCTTTCTTT. Residues: CASSLEGGQLNTEAFF.

The V gene is TRBV12-3 or TRBV12-4, the J gene TRBJ1-3; D uncertain. Trimming took off 5 bases at V and 0 bases at J, with 5 bases between the two ends. This CDR3 region has 13 residues. The CDR3 sequence is CASSLNSGNTIYF. Here the CDR3 DNA reads TGTGCCAGCAGTCTAAACTCTGGAAACACCATATATTTT.

This chain links TRBV19 with TRBJ2-3; 8 nucleotides line up with TRBD2. Per the germline V gene, CDR1 is LNHDA and CDR2 is SQIVND (reference sequence). The CDR3 runs to 14 residues. The J segment lost 8 bases and the V segment lost 3 bases, leaving 7 bases of the junction unmatched. CDR3 nucleotides: TGTGCCAGTAGTATGGGGGGCCGGGGGGGTACGCAGTATTTT. Its translation is CASSMGGRGGTQYF.

The chain carries TRBV5-4 and TRBJ1-2, with 8 bases matching TRBD1. V shed 5 bases and J 0 bases; nucleotides not matched to a gene: 9. The germline V gene encodes CDR1 SGHNT and CDR2 YYREEE (reference sequence). The CDR3 contains 16 residues. CDR3 nucleotides: TGTGCCAGCAGTAGCGGACAGGGTCTTTCTAACTATGGCTACACCTTC. It is translated as CASSSGQGLSNYGYTF.

The J gene is TRBJ2-3, the V gene TRBV7-9; 9 bases are shared with TRBD1. The CDR3 is 14 residues long. Germline-derived CDR1 and CDR2 are SEHNR and FQNEAQ (reference sequence). V trimming: 7 bases; J trimming: 2 bases; junction bases outside the gene matches: 4. CDR3: CASTGTGSTDTQYF. As DNA, the CDR3 is TGTGCCAGCACCGGGACAGGGTCCACAGATACGCAGTATTTT.

This sequence joins TRBV2 and TRBJ2-5; D is ambiguous. V was pared by 2 bases and J by 0 bases, with 7 bases between. The CDR3 is made up of 14 amino acids. Germline values: CDR1 SNHLY, CDR2 FYNNEI. The CDR3 nucleotides are TGTGCCAGCAGTGAATTCATGTACCAAGAGACCCAGTACTTC. Translating gives CASSEFMYQETQYF. The variable domain in full, with the rest retrieved from reference TRBV2 and TRBJ2-5, is EPEVTQTPSHQVTQMGQEVILRCVPISNHLYFYWYRQILGQKVEFLVSFYNNEISEKSEIFDDQFSVERPDGSNFTLKIRSTKLEDSAMYFCASSEFMYQETQYFGPGTRLLVL.

The V and J genes are TRBV11-2 and TRBJ2-5, with 14 bases fitting TRBD2. V was clipped by 5 bases and J by 2 bases; unmatched bases: 7. Germline lookup yields CDR1 SGHAT and CDR2 FQNNGV. The CDR3 runs to 17 residues. CDR3 in amino acids: CASSVGTSGSRQETQYF. DNA for the CDR3: TGTGCCAGCAGCGTGGGGACTAGCGGGAGTCGGCAAGAGACCCAGTACTTC.

On this clone: The junction shows a germline mismatch at one end, possibly a read error. The chain's CDR3 is CASSEAWTGSYNEQFF. DNA for the CDR3: TGTGCCAGCAGCGAAGCTTGGACAGGCTCCTACAATGAGCAGTTCTTC. This rearrangement joins TRBV6-1 to TRBJ2-1, with 7 positions matching TRBD1. CDR1 is MNHNS, CDR2 SASEGT, per germline. The CDR3 is 16 residues long.

This chain links TRBV7-9 with TRBJ2-1; TRBD2 is a possible D gene (5 bases). The CDR3 consists of 15 residues. CDR1 is SEHNR, CDR2 FQNEAQ, per germline (reference sequence). V lost 5 bases to trimming and J lost 4 bases, with 15 bases between them. The CDR3 is CASSPADSSYNEQFF. DNA for the CDR3: TGTGCCAGCAGCCCAGCGGACTCGAGTTACAATGAGCAGTTCTTC.

The V gene is TRBV19, the J gene TRBJ2-2; possible D gene TRBD2, 6 bases. CDR1 and CDR2 (germline): LNHDA, SQIVND (reference sequence). The CDR3 contains 17 residues. V was pared by 5 bases and J by 5 bases, with 21 bases between. The CDR3 coding sequence is TGTGCCAGTAGTCGGGACTCACCGTACCGCGGAACCGGGGAGCTGTTTTTT. The encoded protein is CASSRDSPYRGTGELFF.

CDR3 nucleotide sequence: TGTGCCAGCTCACAGGGGGTTCAGGGCTTCAATGAGCAGTTCTTC. It translates to CASSQGVQGFNEQFF. The chain employs TRBV18 and TRBJ2-1, with D possibly TRBD1 on 6 matching bases. CDR3 length: 15 residues. The ends were cut back, 4 bases at V and 6 bases at J, with 16 bases in the middle. Germline V gene lookup returns CDR1 KGHSH and CDR2 LQKENI.

About this clone itself: This same CDR3 is encoded by further DNA sequences in the sample. V usage is TRBV6-1 and J usage is TRBJ2-5; TRBD2 might be the D (5 bases). V lost 3 bases and J 5 bases, leaving 13 bases between the germline ends. CDR3 length: 14 residues. Germline lookup yields CDR1 MNHNS and CDR2 SASEGT. CDR3 residues: CASSDGGSIETQYF. The CDR3 DNA follows: TGTGCCAGCAGTGACGGTGGGAGCATCGAGACCCAGTACTTC.

V gene TRBV3-1 (or the pseudogene TRBV3-2) combines with J gene TRBJ2-5; 11 bases fit TRBD2. V lost 3 bases, J lost 5 bases, and 8 bases stayed unmatched. The CDR3 is 16 residues long. Germline CDR1 and CDR2: LGHDT and YNNKEL (reference sequence). CDR3 nucleotides: TGTGCCAGCAGCCATGGGCTAGCGGGGGGCCGGGAGACCCAGTACTTC. The encoded protein is CASSHGLAGGRETQYF.

The rearrangement links TRBV6-6 to TRBJ2-2; 7 nucleotides agree with TRBD1. This CDR3 is built from 14 residues. V shed 2 bases, J shed 6 bases, and the junction held 3 bases outside the gene matches. The V gene's germline CDR1 is MNHNY and CDR2 SVGAGI (reference sequence). The chain's CDR3 is CASSYDRVAGELFF. CDR3 DNA sequence: TGTGCCAGCAGTTACGACAGGGTGGCCGGGGAGCTGTTTTTT.

The V gene is TRBV19, the J gene TRBJ2-7, with 9 nucleotides matching TRBD1. This CDR3 comprises 13 residues. After removal of 7 bases from V and 6 bases from J, the junction contained 7 bases not matched to a gene. CDR1 is LNHDA and CDR2 is SQIVND in the germline V gene (reference sequence). The CDR3 sequence is CASKGQGYGEQYF. The DNA of the CDR3 is TGTGCCAGTAAAGGACAGGGGTATGGCGAGCAGTACTTC.

Here the CDR3 reads CASSIRQGLGNQPQHF. In DNA form, the CDR3 reads TGTGCCAGTAGTATCCGGCAGGGGTTGGGCAATCAGCCCCAGCATTTT. The chain is built from TRBV19 and TRBJ1-5, with a weak D call TRBD1 (6 bases). The germline CDR1 and CDR2 sequences are LNHDA and SQIVND (reference sequence). V was clipped by 3 bases and J by 2 bases, with 14 bases between them. The CDR3 has 16 residues. Drawing the rest from reference TRBV19 and TRBJ1-5, the complete variable domain is DGGITQSPKYLFRKEGQNVTLSCEQNLNHDAMYWYRQDPGQGLRLIYYSQIVNDFQKGDIAEGYSVSREKKESFPLTVTSAQKNPTAFYLCASSIRQGLGNQPQHFGDGTRLSIL.

The chain combines TRBV27 with TRBJ2-1; D may be TRBD1 (5 bases). The CDR3 runs 18 residues. Trimming took off 5 bases at V and 8 bases at J, with 28 bases between the two ends. In germline, CDR1 is MNHEY, CDR2 SMNVEV (reference sequence). The CDR3 here is CASSPYPALRAPFHEQFF. The CDR3 nucleotides are TGTGCCAGCAGTCCTTACCCCGCCCTCAGGGCCCCATTCCATGAGCAGTTCTTC.

V and J are TRBV2 and TRBJ1-1, with D uncertain. V lost 5 bases and J lost 2, with 9 bases in between. The CDR3 extends over 13 amino acids. Germline CDR1 SNHLY, CDR2 FYNNEI. The DNA for the CDR3 is TGTGCCAGCAGTCGAGGAGGCAACACTGAAGCTTTCTTT. This gives the protein CASSRGGNTEAFF.

This clone appeared once. The rearrangement links TRBV5-1 to TRBJ2-2; D call uncertain. The CDR3 has 13 amino acids. V gave up 6 bases and J gave up 1 base, with 7 bases separating them. CDR1 and CDR2 (germline): SGHRS, YFSETQ. The CDR3 protein is CASTTGNTGELFF. CDR3 DNA sequence: TGCGCCAGCACCACGGGGAACACCGGGGAGCTGTTTTTT.

This clone was observed a handful of times. The chain is built from TRBV27 and TRBJ2-7; TRBD1 aligns across 7 bases. Germline V gene lookup returns CDR1 MNHEY and CDR2 SMNVEV (reference sequence). J was trimmed by 0 bases and V by 5 bases; bases with no gene match: 4. The CDR3 contains 14 residues. The CDR3 here is CASSATGSSYEQYF. The CDR3 DNA reads as TGTGCCAGCAGTGCGACAGGGAGCTCCTACGAGCAGTACTTC.

The V gene is TRBV5-1, the J gene TRBJ1-1, with D unresolved. Germline CDR1 reads SGHRS; CDR2 reads YFSETQ. The CDR3 runs 13 residues. The V end lost 0 bases, the J end lost 11 bases, and 14 bases lay between the germline ends. CDR3 coding DNA: TGCGCCAGCAGCTTGGGCGGAAATGCGGTGGCTTTCTTT. As protein: CASSLGGNAVAFF.

The gene calls are TRBV6-6 and TRBJ1-4; D gene ambiguous. The V and J ends lost 5 bases and 7 bases respectively, with 17 bases between them. This CDR3 has 15 amino acids. Germline assignment: CDR1 MNHNY and CDR2 SVGAGI (reference sequence). In nucleotides, the CDR3 is TGTGCCAGCAGTAACGCGGTCCGGGGTAGTGAAAAACTGTTTTTT. This gives the protein CASSNAVRGSEKLFF.

The V gene is TRBV6-2 or TRBV6-3, the J gene TRBJ2-2; 11 bases map to TRBD2. The length of the CDR3 is 17 residues. Germline lookup yields CDR1 MNHEY and CDR2 SVGEGT. J lost 4 bases, V lost 5 bases, and 9 bases had no gene match. CDR3 coding DNA: TGTGCCAGCAGTCCATTAGCGGGGGGGCACGTCACCGGGGAGCTGTTTTTT. Its translation: CASSPLAGGHVTGELFF.

The chain recombines TRBV5-1 with TRBJ2-2; D is ambiguous. The CDR3 is made up of 12 amino acids. Per the germline V gene, CDR1 is SGHRS and CDR2 is YFSETQ. V lost 9 bases and J 6 bases, leaving 12 bases between the germline ends. The CDR3 region has the DNA TGCGCCACCAGTGAGCCCCCCGGGGAGCTGTTTTTT. Encoded protein: CATSEPPGELFF.

This CDR3 reads CASSSQGGGELFF. CDR3 DNA: TGTGCCAGCAGTTCCCAGGGTGGGGGGGAGCTGTTTTTT. The chain joins TRBV7-8 to TRBJ2-2; a weak D match, TRBD1 (5 bases). Looked up from germline, CDR1 is SGHVS and CDR2 is FQNEAQ. V was shortened by 6 bases and J by 8 bases, with 13 bases between the two germline ends. The CDR3 contains 13 residues.

This chain uses TRBV25-1 with TRBJ2-2, with 9 bases fitting TRBD1. The V gene's germline CDR1 is MGHDK and CDR2 SYGVNS. V shed 4 bases, J shed 9 bases, and the junction held 12 bases outside the gene matches. The CDR3 has 16 residues. The CDR3 coding sequence is TGTGCCAGCAGTGGGGCGGGACAGGGCCCGAACCGGGAGCTGTTTTTT. It yields the protein CASSGAGQGPNRELFF.

The rearrangement joins TRBV3-1 (or the pseudogene TRBV3-2) to TRBJ2-7; 7 bases are shared with TRBD2. The CDR3 length is 15 residues. CDR1 and CDR2 (germline): LGHDT, YNNKEL (reference sequence). V was clipped by 4 bases and J by 3 bases; unmatched bases: 9. The CDR3 sequence: CASSPRLAGNYEQYF. CDR3 DNA: TGTGCCAGCAGCCCCCGGTTAGCGGGCAACTACGAGCAGTACTTC.

The genes are TRBV19 and TRBJ1-3; no firm D call. CDR1 LNHDA and CDR2 SQIVND come from the germline V gene (reference sequence). The CDR3 consists of 15 residues. The ends were cut back, 6 bases at V and 0 bases at J, with 12 bases in the middle. The CDR3 sequence is CASSSSGFSGNTIYF. CDR3 DNA: TGTGCCAGTAGCTCCTCCGGGTTCTCTGGAAACACCATATATTTT.